A selection of T cell receptor beta chains follows, all from one sample in a study of T cells in Graves' hyperthyroidism and ophthalmopathy. TCRdb re-called the multiplex PCR reads with MiXCR, one entry per CDR3 protein. The sample yields around 600,000 distinct CDR3 sequences, 12% to 15% seen once. The sequenced material came from blood. These receptors all come from a woman aged 18 to 35 with Graves' ophthalmopathy. Each CDR3 is given with its conserved first and last residue. The order of the fields is V gene, clone size, J gene, D gene, CDR3 protein, CDR3 DNA. D genes are given only for firm matches. Rows give clone size only sometimes, using once, few, many, or a class for an expanded clone.

TRBV13	many	TRBJ1-6	NA	CASSFGRPPVNSPLHF	TGTGCCAGCAGCTTTGGGCGGCCCCCAGTAAATTCACCCCTCCACTTT
TRBV4-3	NA	TRBJ2-3	TRBD2	CASSQRNGAGAGVDTQYF	TGCGCCAGCAGCCAGAGGAATGGAGCGGGAGCCGGGGTAGATACGCAGTATTTT
TRBV12-3/TRBV12-4	many	TRBJ1-3	TRBD1	CASSQDRVLSGNTIYF	TGTGCCAGCAGCCAGGACAGGGTTTTGTCTGGAAACACCATATATTTT
TRBV20-1	few	TRBJ2-1	NA	CSARGGRTYNEQFF	TGCAGTGCTAGAGGGGGGAGAACCTACAATGAGCAGTTCTTC
TRBV29-1	NA	TRBJ2-7	TRBD2	CSAGGGAVAYEQYF	TGCAGCGCCGGGGGAGGGGCGGTGGCCTACGAGCAGTACTTC
TRBV30	few	TRBJ1-5	TRBD1	CAWSVLDRGPPQHF	TGTGCCTGGAGTGTACTGGACAGGGGCCCGCCCCAGCATTTT
TRBV7-9	NA	TRBJ1-1	NA	CATPREATGGNTEAFF	TGTGCCACCCCTAGGGAGGCGACCGGGGGCAACACTGAAGCTTTCTTT
TRBV9	NA	TRBJ2-7	TRBD2	CASSVGLAVAYEQYF	TGTGCCAGCAGCGTGGGGCTAGCGGTCGCCTACGAGCAGTACTTC
TRBV3-1	many	TRBJ2-7	NA	CASSQVRTGEQYF	TGTGCCAGCAGCCAAGTGAGGACGGGCGAGCAGTACTTC
TRBV3-1	many	TRBJ1-1	NA	CASSQSYEEAEAFF	TGTGCCAGCAGCCAATCATACGAGGAGGCTGAAGCTTTCTTT
TRBV11-2	NA	TRBJ2-7	TRBD1	CASSIGTGRGEQYF	TGTGCCAGTAGTATCGGGACAGGGAGGGGCGAGCAGTACTTC
TRBV20-1	NA	TRBJ1-5	TRBD1	CSAAHRGDQPQHF	TGCAGTGCGGCCCACAGGGGAGATCAGCCCCAGCATTTT
TRBV12-3/TRBV12-4	many	TRBJ1-2	NA	CASSTHEVDYGYTF	TGTGCCAGCAGTACCCACGAGGTCGACTATGGCTACACCTTC
TRBV5-8	many	TRBJ2-7	TRBD2	CASSHWTSAFYEQYF	TGTGCCAGCAGCCACTGGACTAGCGCGTTCTACGAGCAGTACTTC
TRBV20-1	many	TRBJ2-7	NA	CSARAWPYEQYF	TGCAGTGCTAGAGCTTGGCCTTACGAGCAGTACTTC
TRBV7-8	many	TRBJ2-3	TRBD2	CASSPIAGGTNTQYF	TGTGCCAGCAGCCCTATAGCGGGAGGAACGAATACGCAGTATTTT
TRBV2	many	TRBJ1-1	NA	CASSAREGPNTEAFF	TGTGCCAGCAGTGCCAGGGAGGGCCCGAACACTGAAGCTTTCTTT
TRBV6-4	many	TRBJ2-1	NA	CASSDGQDHNEQFF	TGTGCCAGCAGTGACGGCCAGGACCACAATGAGCAGTTCTTC
TRBV5-1	many	TRBJ2-3	NA	CASSLVGGERTDTQYF	TGCGCCAGCAGCTTGGTCGGGGGAGAGCGCACAGATACGCAGTATTTT
TRBV6-2/TRBV6-3	many	TRBJ2-1	NA	CASSYIGSLVDEQFF	TGTGCCAGCAGTTACATTGGGTCGCTAGTCGATGAGCAGTTCTTC
TRBV20-1	many	TRBJ1-1	NA	CSAREWAEAFF	TGCAGTGCTAGAGAGTGGGCTGAAGCTTTCTTT
TRBV5-1	NA	TRBJ2-1	TRBD2	CASSLYASGSLTQGEQFF	TGCGCCAGCAGCTTGTATGCTAGCGGGAGTCTTACCCAGGGGGAGCAGTTCTTC
TRBV30	many	TRBJ1-2	TRBD1	CAYGTDYGYTF	TGTGCCTACGGGACAGACTATGGCTACACCTTC
TRBV29-1	many	TRBJ1-3	TRBD1	CSVPDGTGGGSGNTIYF	TGCAGCGTCCCAGACGGGACAGGAGGTGGATCTGGAAACACCATATATTTT
TRBV6-1	many	TRBJ1-5	TRBD1	CASSEASEGARQPQHF	TGTGCCAGCAGTGAAGCATCGGAGGGGGCGAGGCAGCCCCAGCATTTT
TRBV19	few	TRBJ1-1	TRBD1	CASSIGHRGTEAFF	TGTGCCAGTAGTATAGGGCACAGGGGAACTGAAGCTTTCTTT
TRBV5-8	few	TRBJ1-2	NA	CASSLTTVNYGYTF	TGTGCCAGCAGCTTGACGACAGTGAACTATGGCTACACCTTC
TRBV27	NA	TRBJ2-1	TRBD1	CASSKRQGPYNEQFF	TGTGCCAGCAGTAAACGACAGGGCCCCTACAATGAGCAGTTCTTC
TRBV20-1	many	TRBJ2-7	NA	CSASPGGDYYSYEQYF	TGCAGTGCTAGCCCAGGGGGGGACTACTACTCCTACGAGCAGTACTTC
TRBV2	many	TRBJ2-1	NA	CASHLPEGGRNNEQFF	TGTGCCAGTCACCTTCCTGAGGGAGGAAGGAACAATGAGCAGTTCTTC
TRBV6-1	few	TRBJ2-7	NA	CASMWTDSYEQYF	TGTGCCAGCATGTGGACGGATTCCTACGAGCAGTACTTC
TRBV7-8	NA	TRBJ2-3	NA	CASSLVAGTSPRSPTDTQYF	TGTGCCAGCAGCTTAGTGGCAGGGACCTCCCCCCGTTCCCCCACAGATACGCAGTATTTT
TRBV6-1	many	TRBJ2-7	NA	CAGRNGQTYEQYF	TGTGCCGGTAGAAACGGACAGACCTACGAGCAGTACTTC
TRBV7-9	NA	TRBJ1-4	NA	CASSAFAPGLQAGKLFF	TGTGCCAGCAGCGCATTTGCCCCTGGCCTACAGGCGGGAAAACTGTTTTTT
TRBV7-2	many	TRBJ2-7	NA	CASSPKVGVILYEQYF	TGTGCCAGCAGCCCCAAGGTGGGGGTGATCCTCTACGAGCAGTACTTC
TRBV11-2	NA	TRBJ1-5	NA	CASRPLAMAQPQHF	TGTGCCAGCAGGCCACTCGCTATGGCGCAGCCCCAGCATTTT
TRBV19	NA	TRBJ1-5	NA	CASSIDSPPSNQPQHF	TGTGCCAGTAGTATTGACAGCCCTCCTAGCAATCAGCCCCAGCATTTT
TRBV19	NA	TRBJ2-7	NA	CASSIVRGAMSLEQYF	TGTGCCAGTAGTATAGTTAGGGGAGCCATGTCCCTCGAGCAGTACTTC
TRBV27	many	TRBJ2-3	TRBD2	CASAASGRNTDTQYF	TGTGCCAGCGCTGCTAGCGGGCGCAACACAGATACGCAGTATTTT
TRBV7-8	few	TRBJ2-1	TRBD2	CASSSESTSGRYHLYNEQFF	TGTGCCAGCAGCTCCGAGTCGACTAGCGGGAGGTACCACCTCTACAATGAGCAGTTCTTC
TRBV28	many	TRBJ1-2	NA	CASTLPPPGHYGYTF	TGTGCCAGCACCCTCCCCCCACCAGGGCACTATGGCTACACCTTC